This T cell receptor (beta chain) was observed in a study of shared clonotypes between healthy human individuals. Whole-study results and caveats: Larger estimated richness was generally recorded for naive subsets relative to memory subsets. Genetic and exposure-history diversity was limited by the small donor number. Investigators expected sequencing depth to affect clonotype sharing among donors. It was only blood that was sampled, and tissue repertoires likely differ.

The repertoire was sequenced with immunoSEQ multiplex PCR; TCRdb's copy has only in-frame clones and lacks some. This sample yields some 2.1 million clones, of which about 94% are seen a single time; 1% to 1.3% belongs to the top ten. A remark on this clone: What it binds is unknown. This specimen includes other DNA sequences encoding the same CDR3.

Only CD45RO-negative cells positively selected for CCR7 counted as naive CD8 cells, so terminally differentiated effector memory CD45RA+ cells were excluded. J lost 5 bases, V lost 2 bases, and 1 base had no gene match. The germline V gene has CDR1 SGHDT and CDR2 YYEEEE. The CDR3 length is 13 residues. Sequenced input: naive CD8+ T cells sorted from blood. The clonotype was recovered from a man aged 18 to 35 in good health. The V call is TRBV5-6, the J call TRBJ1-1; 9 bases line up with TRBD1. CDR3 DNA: TGTGCCAGCAGCTTACAGGGGGCAACTGAAGCTTTCTTT. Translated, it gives CASSLQGATEAFF.